The clone carrying this T cell receptor beta chain appeared a few times. Its matching antigen is unknown. The data derive from a study of PD-1 blockade in classical Hodgkin lymphoma. For the study at large: On a schedule of every 2 weeks, patients received nivolumab 3 mg/kg intravenously. Study-level findings and limits: Exclusion removed patients who began nivolumab under 1 year after ASCT. By C4D1, CD4+ diversity increased significantly, especially in complete responders. It was among complete responders that baseline diversity resembled that of newly diagnosed patients.

The length of the CDR3 is 13 residues. From germline, CDR1 is MDHEN and CDR2 SYDVKM. The V end was cut by 4 bases, the J end by 2 bases, with 8 bases between. Method: immunoSEQ multiplex PCR; TCRdb's copy keeps in-frame clones and lacks some. The table lists about 110,000 clones, around 89% of them singletons. Each and every patient relapsed after autologous stem cell transplantation, and patients got differing brentuximab vedotin exposure. V and J are TRBV28 and TRBJ1-1; tentatively, D is TRBD1 (6 bases). Material: peripheral blood mononuclear cells (PBMCs), obtained before the second cycle of nivolumab. This receptor was obtained from a human donor with classical Hodgkin lymphoma. As DNA, the CDR3 is TGTGCCAGCAGTTGGACAGCTAACACTGAAGCTTTCTTT. Translation gives CASSWTANTEAFF.